This TCR beta chain is from a study of blood T cell repertoires in COVID-19 (dated by TCRdb to the early 2020s). Looking at the study overall: Samples covering the acute and convalescent phases of COVID-19 were provided by collaborators in the United States, Italy and Spain. Samples came from the ongoing ImmuneRACE study (first 160 participants) plus 1,254 subjects from 6 global collaborators. The repertoires were released in a freely available public database meant as a resource for research on the immune response to SARS-CoV-2. The dataset comprised deeply sampled blood TCRbeta repertoires from subjects exposed to, actively infected with, or recovered from COVID-19. HLA class I and class II types, where available, came from metadata supplied by the sample provider rather than from assay-based typing. The prospective study material was composed of cDNA or gDNA derived from T cells, B-cell-depleted T cells, or PBMCs. The sample metadata nearly always contained a de-identified subject ID, COVID-19 status, age in years and sex.

CDR1 and CDR2 were assigned from the germline V gene as MGHDK and SYGVNS. The CDR3 goes from the cysteine to the phenylalanine over 17 residues. Solely the CDR3 DNA is kept, with 51 bases framed from the first base. Relative to germline, V is missing 8 bases and J is missing 3 bases, with 18 bases of the junction outside any gene match. What the work shows at the level of the full study, not this receptor alone: The quantity of clinical and demographic metadata differed by source and by participant and was supplied without curation.

The table lists this clone with a few counts. Its recognized antigen is unknown. No base quality information exists; no much larger clone differs at one position. TCRbeta CDR3 regions were amplified from genomic DNA using the immunoSEQ Assay, a bias-controlled multiplex PCR. For the original study's pipeline: Within the assay, amplification of reference gene primers was used to estimate how many nucleated cells each sample contained. To quantify the absolute abundance of each unique TCRbeta CDR3 rearrangement, sequence reads were collapsed and filtered. For each sample, productive Simpson clonality was calculated as the square root of Simpson's diversity index across productive rearrangements. This is the immuneACCESS table as TCRdb keeps it, with only in-frame sequences that have V and J called. A part of the clones is gone; compared with another copy, unresolved V genes explain less than half, and the rest is unexplained. That table is the source of V, J and clone size, and D and trimming were worked out from the DNA. In all, the sample holds over 200,000 clones, and more than 70% of those were seen once. Just over 8.5% of the sample is taken by the ten largest.

Each collaborating institution followed its own protocols to collect whole blood in K2EDTA tubes. Collaborator samples were shipped for TCRbeta analysis as frozen whole blood, isolated PBMCs, or DNA extracted from either sample type. The sequence came from a man in his forties or fifties with active or convalescent COVID-19. The V gene is TRBV25-1 and the J gene is TRBJ2-7, with 8 bases aligning to TRBD1. The source material was peripheral blood. In nucleotides, the sequence is TGTGCCAGCGGTCGGCCCGGGACAGGACTGAGCGGCTACGAGCAGTACTTC. Translation gives CASGRPGTGLSGYEQYF.